The clone carrying this TCR beta chain turned up a few times. The entry originates in a study of blood T cells in healthy people across ages. Next came a second PCR, run for about 6 to 12 cycles, which used a sample-barcoded 5' primer along with a J-beta primer mix. Each cDNA was tagged by a template-switch adaptor containing 12 random nucleotides. TCRdb re-derived calls from the 5' RACE reads in MiXCR, one entry per CDR3 protein. Among more than 650,000 distinct CDR3 sequences listed, roughly 25% were seen once. These data also formed part of another study, on T cells of mothers and their children.

This TCR came from a boy younger than 18 in good health. The specimen sequenced was blood.

The CDR3 DNA reads as TGTGCCAGCAGTTACCAGGGACAGGGGCTAGAGACCCAGTACTTC. Protein: CASSYQGQGLETQYF. The rearrangement joins TRBV6-5 to TRBJ2-5; 10 bases line up with TRBD1. V was pared by 2 bases and J by 4 bases, with 4 bases of the junction left unmatched. There are 15 residues in the CDR3. Germline lookup yields CDR1 MNHEY and CDR2 SVGAGI.